This TCR beta chain was captured in a study of CD8 T cells in ankylosing spondylitis. Points from the study as a whole: In reactive arthritis synovial fluid and blood, some motif variants had been reported before. There was a TCR beta motif, made of several highly homologous variants, that appeared characteristic of ankylosing spondylitis blood.

Germline values: CDR1 LNHDA, CDR2 SQIVND (reference sequence). This CDR3 spans 13 amino acids. The V end was cut by 3 bases, the J end by 2 bases, with 8 bases between. Quantitative barcoded 5'-RACE was used to prepare TCR beta libraries. From the 5' RACE reads, TCRdb called clonotypes with MiXCR, one entry per CDR3 protein. This table has 200,000 or so distinct CDR3 sequences, about 20% appearing once. This clonotype was observed at least ten times. The antigen is undetermined. The V call is TRBV19, the J call TRBJ2-7; possibly TRBD1 for D (5 bases). The receptor was isolated from a male donor under 30 with ankylosing spondylitis or in good health (not recorded which). The sample comprised blood, either unsorted or a sorted T cell fraction (not recorded which). In DNA form, the CDR3 reads TGTGCCAGTAGTATTGACAGCACCTACGAGCAGTACTTC. Protein product: CASSIDSTYEQYF.